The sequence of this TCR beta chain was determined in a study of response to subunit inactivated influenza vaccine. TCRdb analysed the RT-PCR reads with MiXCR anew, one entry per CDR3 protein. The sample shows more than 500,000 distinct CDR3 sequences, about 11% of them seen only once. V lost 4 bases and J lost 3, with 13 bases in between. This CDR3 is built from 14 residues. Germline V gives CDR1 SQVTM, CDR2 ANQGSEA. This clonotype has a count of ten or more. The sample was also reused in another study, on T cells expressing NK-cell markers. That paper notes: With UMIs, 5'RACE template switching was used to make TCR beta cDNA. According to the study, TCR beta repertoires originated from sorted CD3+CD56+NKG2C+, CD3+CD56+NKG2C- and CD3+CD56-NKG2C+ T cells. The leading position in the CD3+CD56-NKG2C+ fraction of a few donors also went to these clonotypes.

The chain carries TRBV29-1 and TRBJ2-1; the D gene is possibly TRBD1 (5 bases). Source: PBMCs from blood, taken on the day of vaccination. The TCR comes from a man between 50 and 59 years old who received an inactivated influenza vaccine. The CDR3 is CSVAPGISYNEQFF. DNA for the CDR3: TGCAGCGTTGCCCCAGGGATCAGCTACAATGAGCAGTTCTTC.